This entry lists 26 T cell receptor beta chains sequenced from one sample in a study of blood T cell repertoires in COVID-19. Using immunoSEQ multiplex PCR, the repertoire was profiled, and TCRdb retains in-frame clones only, with some absent. This repertoire shows approximately 250,000 clones, around 84% found once; its top ten account for around 3.9%. The sequencing sample was made of PBMCs or T cells enriched from blood (not recorded which). The receptors were gathered from a young man with acute COVID-19.

A remark on this clone: At one of its ends the junction is not consistent with the germline gene, which may arise from a read error. CDR3 protein: CASRTPGLAGLDEQFF. CDR3 DNA: TGTGCCAGCCGAACCCCCGGACTAGCGGGCCTCGATGAGCAGTTCTTC. The chain joins TRBV5-1 to TRBJ2-1; 11 nucleotides agree with TRBD2. CDR3 size: 16 residues. Germline assignment: CDR1 SGHRS and CDR2 YFSETQ.

The gene calls are TRBV9 and TRBJ1-1, with D perhaps matching TRBD1 (5 bases). The CDR3 totals 15 residues. Germline V gene sequence: CDR1 SGDLS, CDR2 YYNGEE. The ends were cut back, 0 bases at V and 0 bases at J, with 9 bases in the middle. The CDR3 DNA sequence: TGTGCCAGCAGCGTAGGGCAGGACATGAACACTGAAGCTTTCTTT. Amino acid sequence: CASSVGQDMNTEAFF. Combining the CDR3 with reference TRBV9 and TRBJ1-1 gives the whole variable domain DSGVTQTPKHLITATGQRVTLRCSPRSGDLSVYWYQQSLDQGLQFLIQYYNGEERAKGNILERFSAQQFPDLHSELNLSSLELGDSALYFCASSVGQDMNTEAFFGQGTRLTVV.

The genes are TRBV9 and TRBJ2-1; 11 bases align to TRBD2. The CDR3 sequence is 17 residues long. The germline V gene has CDR1 SGDLS and CDR2 YYNGEE. V was clipped by 4 bases and J by 6 bases; unmatched bases: 12. The CDR3 DNA reads as TGTGCCAGCAGCCCGTACCGATTAGCGGGGGGGCCCAATGAGCAGTTCTTC. It specifies CASSPYRLAGGPNEQFF.

The chain recombines TRBV11-2 with TRBJ2-7; the D gene is possibly TRBD1 (6 bases). This CDR3 has 13 amino acids. In germline, CDR1 is SGHAT, CDR2 FQNNGV. V dropped 5 bases and J dropped 3 bases, with 11 bases sitting between them. The CDR3 reads CASSRHRDYEQYV. DNA of the CDR3: TGTGCCAGCAGCCGTCACAGGGACTACGAGCAGTACGTC.

The chain combines TRBV5-6 with TRBJ1-2; 7 positions match TRBD1. Germline V gives CDR1 SGHDT, CDR2 YYEEEE. V lost 4 bases, J lost 7 bases, and 4 bases stayed unmatched. The CDR3 consists of 12 residues. The chain's CDR3 is CASSGYRGGYTF. The CDR3 nucleotides read TGTGCCAGCAGCGGATACAGGGGTGGCTACACCTTC.

The chain links TRBV7-2 to TRBJ1-1; tentatively, D is TRBD1 (5 bases). The CDR3 runs 13 residues. V was cut by 6 bases and J by 7 bases, with 15 bases left in between. Looked up from germline, CDR1 is SGHTA and CDR2 is FQGNSA. CDR3 sequence reads: CASRSRVSSEAFF. In nucleotides, the CDR3 is TGTGCCAGCAGATCCAGGGTCTCAAGTGAAGCTTTCTTT.

CDR3 amino acids: CASSLVSPEGPGSEAFF. The CDR3 DNA reads as TGTGCCAGCAGCTTAGTCTCTCCGGAGGGGCCCGGTTCTGAAGCTTTCTTT. The chain links TRBV7-9 to TRBJ1-1, with D possibly being TRBD1 (5 bases). Germline CDR1 reads SEHNR; CDR2 reads FQNEAQ (reference sequence). The CDR3 loop spans 17 amino acids. V shed 1 base and J shed 6 bases, with 21 bases lying between them.

The chain carries TRBV3-1 (or the pseudogene TRBV3-2) and TRBJ2-3; maybe TRBD1 (6 bases). V was trimmed by 2 bases and J by 3 bases, leaving 18 bases between them. The V gene's germline CDR1 is LGHDT and CDR2 YNNKEL (reference sequence). The CDR3 spans 17 residues. DNA for the CDR3: TGTGCCAGCAGCCAAAGGGGGAGCTGGGGTGGGACAGATACGCAGTATTTT. Encoded protein: CASSQRGSWGGTDTQYF.

The chain is built from TRBV7-8 and TRBJ1-1; perhaps TRBD1 as D (6 bases). Germline V gene lookup returns CDR1 SGHVS and CDR2 FQNEAQ. The V gene lost 2 bases and the J gene lost 1 base, with 11 bases spanning the gap. CDR3 length: 15 residues. The CDR3 DNA reads TGTGCCAGCAGCTTAAGTCAGGGGCAGAACACTGAAGCTTTCTTT. Amino acid sequence: CASSLSQGQNTEAFF.

The genes are TRBV19 and TRBJ2-2; 7 nucleotides match TRBD2. After removal of 6 bases from V and 7 bases from J, the junction contained 2 bases not matched to a gene. This CDR3 region has 12 residues. Per the germline V gene, CDR1 is LNHDA and CDR2 is SQIVND (reference sequence). CDR3 sequence reads: CASRREVGELFF. The CDR3 region has the DNA TGTGCCAGTAGACGGGAGGTCGGGGAGCTGTTTTTT.

V gene TRBV3-1 (or the pseudogene TRBV3-2) combines with J gene TRBJ2-1, with D tentatively TRBD2 (6 bases). V shed 4 bases and J shed 4 bases, with 17 bases lying between them. The length of the CDR3 is 16 residues. Germline assignment: CDR1 LGHDT and CDR2 YNNKEL (reference sequence). The CDR3 DNA follows: TGTGCCAGCAGCCCTCCGGGACTCAATGGATACAATGAGCAGTTCTTC. It translates to CASSPPGLNGYNEQFF.

The genes are TRBV18 and TRBJ2-6; 13 bases are shared with TRBD2. Germline-derived CDR1 and CDR2 are KGHSH and LQKENI. The V segment lost 6 bases and the J segment 2 bases; nucleotides outside the gene matches: 13. The CDR3 totals 20 residues. This chain's CDR3 is CASSSPLGLAGEAGANVLTF. DNA for the CDR3: TGTGCCAGCTCCTCCCCCCTCGGACTAGCGGGAGAGGCTGGGGCCAACGTCCTGACTTTC.

The J gene is TRBJ1-1, the V gene TRBV7-9, with 9 bases fitting TRBD1. The V segment lost 5 bases and the J segment 3 bases; nucleotides outside the gene matches: 10. Looked up from germline, CDR1 is SEHNR and CDR2 is FQNEAQ (reference sequence). The CDR3 is made up of 16 amino acids. CDR3 sequence: CASSTRRDRVDTEAFF. DNA for the CDR3: TGTGCCAGCAGCACCCGGAGGGACAGGGTTGACACTGAAGCTTTCTTT. Complete variable domain (other parts from reference TRBV7-9 and TRBJ1-1): DTGVSQNPRHKITKRGQNVTFRCDPISEHNRLYWYRQTLGQGPEFLTYFQNEAQLEKSRLLSDRFSAERPKGSFSTLEIQRTEQGDSAMYLCASSTRRDRVDTEAFFGQGTRLTVV.

The CDR3 region is CASSSADFPSYF. DNA of the CDR3: TGTGCCAGCAGCTCAGCCGACTTCCCTTCGTACTTC. The V and J genes are TRBV7-2 and TRBJ2-5; D remains ambiguous. V shed 4 bases and J shed 13 bases, with 16 bases lying between them. The CDR3 sequence is 12 residues long. The germline CDR1 and CDR2 sequences are SGHTA and FQGNSA.

The rearrangement links TRBV9 to TRBJ2-2, with TRBD2 identical over 7 bases. V lost 4 bases, J lost 2 bases, and 5 bases stayed unmatched. The CDR3 is made up of 15 amino acids. Germline-derived CDR1 and CDR2 are SGDLS and YYNGEE. The DNA for the CDR3 is TGTGCCAGCAGCAACCGGGACTATAACACCGGGGAGCTGTTTTTT. Protein product: CASSNRDYNTGELFF.

Concerning this clone itself: The sample contains more than one DNA sequence encoding this CDR3. This rearrangement joins TRBV20-1 to TRBJ2-5; the D gene is possibly TRBD1 (5 bases). CDR3 length equals 11 residues. Trimming cost V 7 bases and J 0 bases, with 6 bases left between them. Germline CDR1 DFQATT, CDR2 SNEGSKA (reference sequence). Here the CDR3 reads CSGGHQETQYF. CDR3 DNA: TGCAGTGGGGGCCACCAAGAGACCCAGTACTTC.

V gene TRBV11-3 combines with J gene TRBJ2-2; 10 bases match TRBD1. The CDR3 is 18 residues long. J was trimmed by 2 bases and V by 4 bases; bases with no gene match: 10. Germline V CDR1 and CDR2: SGHNT, YENEEA. The CDR3 spells CASSSRQGAHLNTGELFF. The CDR3 DNA follows: TGTGCCAGCAGCTCCAGACAGGGGGCCCACCTTAACACCGGGGAGCTGTTTTTT.

The J gene is TRBJ2-1, the V gene TRBV7-8; 8 nucleotides match TRBD2. Germline CDR1 and CDR2: SGHVS and FQNEAQ. The trim removed 3 bases at V and 6 bases at J, leaving 13 bases unmatched. This CDR3 region has 17 residues. The CDR3 region is CASSFFAGGSRGNEQFF. For the CDR3, the DNA is TGTGCCAGCAGCTTTTTCGCGGGAGGCTCTAGGGGCAATGAGCAGTTCTTC.

The CDR3, as DNA: TGTGCCAGCAGCTTTCGGGTGGGTGCTGGAAACACCATATATTTT. Translation gives CASSFRVGAGNTIYF. The rearrangement uses TRBV5-5 and TRBJ1-3; D remains ambiguous. Germline V gene sequence: CDR1 SGHKS, CDR2 YYEKEE (reference sequence). V lost 2 bases to trimming and J lost 2 bases, with 11 bases between them. CDR3 length: 15 residues.

Notes on this clone: Additional DNA sequences in this sample encode the identical CDR3. The chain combines TRBV18 with TRBJ1-4, with TRBD1 matching over 9 bases. CDR3 length equals 15 residues. V was clipped by 3 bases and J by 7 bases; unmatched bases: 6. Germline loops: CDR1 KGHSH, CDR2 LQKENI. The CDR3 sequence is CASSPQGQGSEKLFF. For the CDR3, the DNA is TGTGCCAGCTCACCCCAAGGACAGGGGAGTGAAAAACTGTTTTTT.

This chain links TRBV6-5 with TRBJ2-2, with 10 bases identical to TRBD1. The CDR3 length is 15 residues. Germline CDR1 is MNHEY and CDR2 is SVGAGI. Trimming took 5 bases from V and 6 from J; bases not matched to a gene: 6. Here the CDR3 reads CASSKRQGAAGELFF. The CDR3 nucleotides are TGTGCCAGCAGTAAACGACAGGGGGCGGCCGGGGAGCTGTTTTTT.

This clone was observed a handful of times. This chain uses TRBV9 with TRBJ2-1, with 10 bases aligning to TRBD2. Looked up from germline, CDR1 is SGDLS and CDR2 is YYNGEE. This CDR3 contains 15 residues. The V and J ends lost 3 bases and 2 bases, in that order; junction bases with no gene match: 2. The CDR3 loop is CASSASGRAYNEQFF. CDR3 coding DNA: TGTGCCAGCAGCGCCAGCGGGAGGGCCTACAATGAGCAGTTCTTC.

V gene TRBV5-4 combines with J gene TRBJ1-6; perhaps TRBD1 as D (6 bases). This CDR3 region has 15 residues. V gave up 4 bases and J gave up 3 bases, with 11 bases separating them. CDR1 SGHNT and CDR2 YYREEE come from the germline V gene (reference sequence). In nucleotides, the CDR3 is TGTGCCAGCAGCACCCGGGACAACTATAATTCACCCCTCCACTTT. It specifies CASSTRDNYNSPLHF.

The J gene is TRBJ2-6, the V gene TRBV19; tentatively, D is TRBD2 (6 bases). CDR1 and CDR2 from the germline V gene are LNHDA and SQIVND (reference sequence). V lost 5 bases and J 0 bases, leaving 14 bases between the germline ends. This CDR3 is 17 amino acids long. This CDR3 reads CASSPRGVPSGANVLTF. The CDR3 DNA sequence: TGTGCCAGTAGTCCCCGCGGGGTTCCCTCTGGGGCCAACGTCCTGACTTTC.

The V call is TRBV28, the J call TRBJ1-6, with TRBD1 matching 9 bases. The germline CDR1 and CDR2 sequences are MDHEN and SYDVKM. The CDR3 runs 14 residues. After removal of 6 bases from V and 10 bases from J, the junction contained 7 bases not matched to a gene. CDR3 in DNA: TGTGCCAGCAGCGGGACAGGGAGAAGATCACCCCTCCACTTT. This translates into CASSGTGRRSPLHF.

As to this clone: A junction end diverges from the germline sequence, so it may reflect a read error. The chain has TRBV6-2 or TRBV6-3 and TRBJ1-2; a weak D match, TRBD1 (6 bases). The germline V gene encodes CDR1 MNHEY and CDR2 SVGEGT. CDR3 length: 13 residues. The CDR3 here is CASSHSGVDGYTF. CDR3 in DNA: TGTGCCAGCAGTCACTCAGGGGTCGATGGCTACACCTTC.